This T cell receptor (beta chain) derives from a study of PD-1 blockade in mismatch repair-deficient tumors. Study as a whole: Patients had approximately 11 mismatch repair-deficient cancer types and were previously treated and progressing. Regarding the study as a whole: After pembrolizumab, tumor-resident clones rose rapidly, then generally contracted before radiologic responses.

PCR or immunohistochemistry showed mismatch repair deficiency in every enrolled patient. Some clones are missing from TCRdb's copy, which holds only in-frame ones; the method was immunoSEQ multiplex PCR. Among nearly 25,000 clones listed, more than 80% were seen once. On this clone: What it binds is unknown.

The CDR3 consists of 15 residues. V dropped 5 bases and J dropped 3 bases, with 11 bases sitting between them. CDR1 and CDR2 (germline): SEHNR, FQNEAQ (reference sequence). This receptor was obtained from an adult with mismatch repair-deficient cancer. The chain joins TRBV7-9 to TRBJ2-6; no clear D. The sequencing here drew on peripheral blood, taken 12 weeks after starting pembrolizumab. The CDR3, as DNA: TGTGCCAGCAGCCGGCCTGGTATTGGGGCCAACGTCCTGACTTTC. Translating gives CASSRPGIGANVLTF.